Detailed here is one T cell receptor (beta chain). Its target is unknown. The sample carries other DNA sequences with the same CDR3. Sequenced by immunoSEQ multiplex PCR; TCRdb stores in-frame clones only, minus some. The sample carries around 2.5 million clones, more than 85% recorded once. There were no recent acute infections or vaccinations among the donors, who were healthy HIV-negative adults. This sample stems from a study of shared clonotypes between healthy human individuals. Study-level findings and limits: Shared across a handful of donors were roughly 4.8% of the naive CD4 clonotypes.

CDR3 length: 12 residues. Germline CDR1 is MNHNY and CDR2 is SVGAGI (reference sequence). V lost 6 bases, J lost 7 bases, and 2 bases stayed unmatched. This clonotype was sampled from a man younger than 30 in good health. Some clones in this sample may be carry-over from other donors' samples. This chain joins TRBV6-6 and TRBJ1-5; 8 bases fit TRBD1. Specimen: naive CD4+ T cells from PBMCs. The subset was: CD45RA+ positively selected. The CDR3 nucleotides read TGTGCCAGCAGAACAGGGGGACAGCCCCAGCATTTT. Translated: CASRTGGQPQHF.